This TCR beta chain was obtained from a study of identifying expanded T cells in peripheral blood. During the collection period, no donor immune events like infections were recorded. Repertoires were generated with immunoSEQ multiplex PCR, while TCRdb's copy carries only in-frame clones and drops some. The profile covers approximately 100,000 clones, with roughly 90% appearing a single time and about a sixth taken by the ten largest. Points on this clone: Its matching antigen is unknown.

Study-wide results and limits: Technical replicates showed about 1.1 changed clones; approximately 2 weeks roughly 15; four weeks 19. Across healthy donors, higher total template counts meant significantly greater roughly 2-week count variance.

Sequencing used blood. The TCR was taken from a person aged 18 to 70 in good health.

CDR3 coding DNA: TGTGCCAGCATAGATCAGCCCCAGCATTTT. Translated, it gives CASIDQPQHF. The V gene is TRBV6-5, the J gene TRBJ1-5, with no clear D. CDR3 length: 10 amino acids. Trimming pared 7 bases from V and 5 bases from J, leaving 3 bases between. Germline V gives CDR1 MNHEY, CDR2 SVGAGI.